This entry is about one T cell receptor (beta chain). Its target is not known. The record originates from a study of OX40 agonist ivuxolimab in advanced cancers. Using immunoSEQ multiplex PCR, the repertoire was profiled, and TCRdb retains in-frame clones only, with some absent. This repertoire shows 120,000 or so clones, approximately 90% found once; its top ten account for 0.27%. General observations from the study: Patients who responded partially at 0.1-3.0 mg/kg showed clonal expansion ranking among the lowest.

Deletions cut 5 bases from V and 6 bases from J, with 19 bases between. Per the germline V gene, CDR1 is SGHAT and CDR2 is FQNNGV. This CDR3 contains 15 residues. The clonotype comes from an adult with an advanced solid tumor such as melanoma, head and neck, liver or kidney cancer. Here the sequenced sample was CD4+ or CD8+ T cells sorted from blood, taken in a trial of the OX40 agonist ivuxolimab. The V gene is TRBV11-2, the J gene TRBJ1-1, with TRBD1 as a possible D gene (6 bases). DNA of the CDR3: TGTGCCAGCAGCCCGGGGTGGGGGCCCCAGGCTGAAGCTTTCTTT. Its protein is CASSPGWGPQAEAFF.